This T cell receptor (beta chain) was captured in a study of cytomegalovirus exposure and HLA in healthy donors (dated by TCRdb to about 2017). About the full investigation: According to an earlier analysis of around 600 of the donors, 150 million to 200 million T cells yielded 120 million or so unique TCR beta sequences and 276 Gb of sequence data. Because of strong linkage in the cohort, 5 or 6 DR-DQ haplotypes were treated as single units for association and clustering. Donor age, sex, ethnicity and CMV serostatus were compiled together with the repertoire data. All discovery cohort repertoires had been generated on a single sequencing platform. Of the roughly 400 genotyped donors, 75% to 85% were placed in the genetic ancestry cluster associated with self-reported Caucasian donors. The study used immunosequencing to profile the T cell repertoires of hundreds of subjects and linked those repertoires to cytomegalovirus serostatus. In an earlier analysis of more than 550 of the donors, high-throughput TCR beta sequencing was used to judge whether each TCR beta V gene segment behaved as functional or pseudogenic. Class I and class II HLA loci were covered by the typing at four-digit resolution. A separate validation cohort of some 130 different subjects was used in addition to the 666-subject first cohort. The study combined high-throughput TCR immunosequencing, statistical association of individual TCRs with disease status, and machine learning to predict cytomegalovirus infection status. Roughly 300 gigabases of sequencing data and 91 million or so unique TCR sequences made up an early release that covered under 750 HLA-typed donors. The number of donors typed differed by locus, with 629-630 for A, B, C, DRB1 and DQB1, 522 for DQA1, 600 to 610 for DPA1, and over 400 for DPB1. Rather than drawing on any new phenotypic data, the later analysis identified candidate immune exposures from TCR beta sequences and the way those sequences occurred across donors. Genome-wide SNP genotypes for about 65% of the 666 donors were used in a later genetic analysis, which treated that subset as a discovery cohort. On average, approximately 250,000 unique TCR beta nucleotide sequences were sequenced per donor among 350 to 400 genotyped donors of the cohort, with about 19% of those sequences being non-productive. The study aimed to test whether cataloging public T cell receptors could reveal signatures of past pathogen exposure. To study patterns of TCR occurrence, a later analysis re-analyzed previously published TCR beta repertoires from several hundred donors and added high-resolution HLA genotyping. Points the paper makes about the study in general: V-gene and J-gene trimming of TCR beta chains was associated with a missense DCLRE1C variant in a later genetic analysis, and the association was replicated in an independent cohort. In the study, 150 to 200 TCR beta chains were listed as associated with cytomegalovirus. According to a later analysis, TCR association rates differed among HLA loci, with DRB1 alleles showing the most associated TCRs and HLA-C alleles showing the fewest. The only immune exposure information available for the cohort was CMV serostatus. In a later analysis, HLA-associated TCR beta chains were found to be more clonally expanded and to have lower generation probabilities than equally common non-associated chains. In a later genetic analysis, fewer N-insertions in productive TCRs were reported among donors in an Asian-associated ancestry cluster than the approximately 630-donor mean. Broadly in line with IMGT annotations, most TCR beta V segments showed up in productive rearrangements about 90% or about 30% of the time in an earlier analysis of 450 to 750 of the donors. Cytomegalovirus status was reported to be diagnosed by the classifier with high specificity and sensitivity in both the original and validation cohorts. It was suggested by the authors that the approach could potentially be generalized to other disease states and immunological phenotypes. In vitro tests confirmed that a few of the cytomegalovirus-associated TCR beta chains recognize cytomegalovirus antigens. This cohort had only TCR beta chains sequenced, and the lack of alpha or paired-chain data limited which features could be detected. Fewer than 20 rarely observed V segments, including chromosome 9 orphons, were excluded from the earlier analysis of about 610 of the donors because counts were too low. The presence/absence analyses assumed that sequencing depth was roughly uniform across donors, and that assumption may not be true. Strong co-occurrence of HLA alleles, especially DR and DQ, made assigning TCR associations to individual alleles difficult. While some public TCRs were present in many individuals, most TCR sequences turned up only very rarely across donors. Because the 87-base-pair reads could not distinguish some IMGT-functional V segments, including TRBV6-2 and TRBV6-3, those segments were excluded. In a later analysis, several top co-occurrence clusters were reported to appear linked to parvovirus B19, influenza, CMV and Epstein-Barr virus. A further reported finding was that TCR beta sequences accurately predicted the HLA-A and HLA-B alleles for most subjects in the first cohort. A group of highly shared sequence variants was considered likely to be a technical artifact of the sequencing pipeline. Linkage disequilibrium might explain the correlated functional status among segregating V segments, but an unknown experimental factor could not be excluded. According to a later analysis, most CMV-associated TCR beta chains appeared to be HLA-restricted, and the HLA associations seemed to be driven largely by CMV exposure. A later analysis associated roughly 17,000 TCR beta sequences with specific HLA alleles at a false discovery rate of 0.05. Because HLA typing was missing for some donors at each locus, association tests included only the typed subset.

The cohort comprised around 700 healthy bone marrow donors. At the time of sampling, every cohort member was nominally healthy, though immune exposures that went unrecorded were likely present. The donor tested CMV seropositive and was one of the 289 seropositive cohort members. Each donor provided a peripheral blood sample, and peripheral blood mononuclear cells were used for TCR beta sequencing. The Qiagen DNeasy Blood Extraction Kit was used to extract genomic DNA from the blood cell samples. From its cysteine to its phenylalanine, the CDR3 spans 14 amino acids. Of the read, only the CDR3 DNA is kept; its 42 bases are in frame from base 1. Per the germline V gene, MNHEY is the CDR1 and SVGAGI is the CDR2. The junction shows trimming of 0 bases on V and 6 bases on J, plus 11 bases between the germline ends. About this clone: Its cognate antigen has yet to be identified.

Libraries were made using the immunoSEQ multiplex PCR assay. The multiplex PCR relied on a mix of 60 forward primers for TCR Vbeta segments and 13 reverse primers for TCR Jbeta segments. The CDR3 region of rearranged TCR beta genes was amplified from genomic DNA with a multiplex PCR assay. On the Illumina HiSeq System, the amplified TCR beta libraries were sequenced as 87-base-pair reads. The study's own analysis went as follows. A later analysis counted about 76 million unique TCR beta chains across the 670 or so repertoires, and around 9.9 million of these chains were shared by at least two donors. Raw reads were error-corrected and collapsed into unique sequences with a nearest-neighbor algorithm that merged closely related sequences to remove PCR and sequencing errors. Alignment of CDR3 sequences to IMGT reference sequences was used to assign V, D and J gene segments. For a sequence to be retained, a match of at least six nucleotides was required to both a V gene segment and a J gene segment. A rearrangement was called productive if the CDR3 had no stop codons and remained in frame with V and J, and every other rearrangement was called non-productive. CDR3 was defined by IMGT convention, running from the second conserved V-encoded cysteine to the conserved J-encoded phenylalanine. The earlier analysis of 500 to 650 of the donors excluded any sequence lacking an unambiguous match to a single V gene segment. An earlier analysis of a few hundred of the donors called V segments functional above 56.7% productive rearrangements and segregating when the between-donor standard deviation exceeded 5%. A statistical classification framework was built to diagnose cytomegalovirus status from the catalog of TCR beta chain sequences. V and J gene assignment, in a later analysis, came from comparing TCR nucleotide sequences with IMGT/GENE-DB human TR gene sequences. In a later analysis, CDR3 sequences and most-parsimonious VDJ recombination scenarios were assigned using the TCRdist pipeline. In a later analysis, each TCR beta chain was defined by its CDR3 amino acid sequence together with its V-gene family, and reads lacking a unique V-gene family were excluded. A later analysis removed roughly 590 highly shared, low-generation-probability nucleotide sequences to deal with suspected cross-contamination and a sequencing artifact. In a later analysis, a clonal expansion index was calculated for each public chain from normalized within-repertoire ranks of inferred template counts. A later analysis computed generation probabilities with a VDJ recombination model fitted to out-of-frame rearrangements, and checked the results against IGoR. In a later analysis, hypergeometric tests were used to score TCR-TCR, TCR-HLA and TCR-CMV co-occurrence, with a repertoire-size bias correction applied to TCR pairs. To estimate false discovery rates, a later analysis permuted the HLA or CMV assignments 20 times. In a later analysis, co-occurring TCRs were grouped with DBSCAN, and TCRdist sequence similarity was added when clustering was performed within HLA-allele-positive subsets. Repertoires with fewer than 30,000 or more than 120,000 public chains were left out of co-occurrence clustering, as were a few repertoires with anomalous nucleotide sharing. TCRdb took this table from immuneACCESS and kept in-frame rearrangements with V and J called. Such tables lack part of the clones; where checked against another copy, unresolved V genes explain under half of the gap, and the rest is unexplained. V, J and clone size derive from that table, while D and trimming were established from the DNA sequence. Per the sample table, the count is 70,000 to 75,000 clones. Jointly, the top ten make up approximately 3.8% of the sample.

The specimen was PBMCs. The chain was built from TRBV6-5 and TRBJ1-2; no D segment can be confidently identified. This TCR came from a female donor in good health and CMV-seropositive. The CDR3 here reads CASSYSVNGDGYTF. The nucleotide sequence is TGTGCCAGCAGTTACTCGGTTAACGGAGATGGCTACACCTTC.